The sequence of this TCR beta chain was determined in a study of blood T cell repertoires in COVID-19. Study-wide background: Collection of acute and convalescent COVID-19 samples took place in the United States, Italy and Spain.

The germline CDR1 and CDR2 sequences are SGHAT and FQNNGV. The CDR3 loop spans 16 amino acids. Trimming pared 6 bases from V and 0 bases from J, leaving 14 bases between. Enrollees, roughly 18 to 95 years old, lived in some 24 US areas. Using immunoSEQ multiplex PCR, the repertoire was profiled, and TCRdb retains in-frame clones only, with some absent. The sample records 150,000 to 200,000 clones, approximately 81% being singletons. Material: PBMCs or T cells enriched from blood (not recorded which). The TCR was taken from a woman aged 45-60 years who had recovered from COVID-19. The chain links TRBV11-2 to TRBJ2-2; the D gene is possibly TRBD1 (6 bases). The CDR3 nucleotides read TGTGCCAGCAGTCCCACAGGGACCACGAACACCGGGGAGCTGTTTTTT. Protein sequence: CASSPTGTTNTGELFF.